A single sample gave rise to the 23 T cell receptor beta chains below, sequenced in a study of blood T cell repertoires in COVID-19. Profiled with immunoSEQ multiplex PCR; TCRdb holds only in-frame clones, not every one. This table has 200,000 to 250,000 clones, roughly 80% appearing once. Sequences were obtained from peripheral blood. The receptors derive from a woman aged 55-70 years with active or convalescent COVID-19.

This chain links TRBV12-5 with TRBJ1-2, with D unclear. The CDR3 is 16 residues long. V dropped 3 bases and J dropped 2 bases, with 16 bases sitting between them. From germline, CDR1 is LGHNT and CDR2 FRNRAP. The CDR3 loop reads CASGFTPDTRNYGYTF. For the CDR3, the DNA is TGTGCTAGTGGTTTTACCCCCGACACCCGCAACTATGGCTACACCTTC.

The chain joins TRBV12-3 or TRBV12-4 to TRBJ1-2; a weak D match, TRBD1 (5 bases). The CDR3 spans 13 residues. The V end lost 6 bases, the J end lost 7 bases, and 15 bases lay between the germline ends. CDR3 residues: CASRLLSGGGYTF. The CDR3 region has the DNA TGTGCCAGCAGGCTTCTTTCGGGGGGTGGCTACACCTTC.

The chain links TRBV3-1 (or the pseudogene TRBV3-2) to TRBJ2-3, with 11 bases aligning to TRBD2. CDR1 is LGHDT and CDR2 is YNNKEL in the germline V gene (reference sequence). Trimming removed 1 base from V and 5 bases from J; junction bases left unmatched: 5. This CDR3 is 16 amino acids long. CDR3: CASSQAWTSGLDTQYF. The CDR3 DNA is TGTGCCAGCAGCCAAGCTTGGACTAGCGGGTTAGATACGCAGTATTTT.

The chain uses TRBV21-1 and TRBJ2-3; the table's TRBD2 call for D was not verified on the DNA. TRBV21-1 is assigned pseudogene status. The CDR3 has 16 residues. The CDR3 reads CASSKVAGSSTDTQYF. In DNA form, the CDR3 reads TGTGCCAGCAGCAAAGTTGCGGGATCTAGCACAGATACGCAGTATTTT.

CDR3 sequence (DNA): TGTGCCAGCAGTCAGGGACAGGGCCACACAGATACGCAGTATTTT. Encoded protein: CASSQGQGHTDTQYF. The V gene is TRBV6-6, the J gene TRBJ2-3; 9 bases fit TRBD1. CDR1 is MNHNY and CDR2 is SVGAGI in the germline V gene (reference sequence). The V gene end was trimmed by 5 bases and the J gene end by 2 bases; junction bases not matched to a gene: 5. The CDR3 length is 15 residues.

The V gene is TRBV5-1, the J gene TRBJ2-7; tentative D call: TRBD2 (6 bases). Trimming removed 0 bases at V and 1 base at J, with 8 bases between. CDR3 length equals 14 residues. The germline V gene has CDR1 SGHRS and CDR2 YFSETQ. The CDR3 DNA is TGCGCCAGCAGCTTGGACGGGGGTTCCTACGAGCAGTACTTC. It translates to CASSLDGGSYEQYF.

This chain joins TRBV11-3 and TRBJ1-4; weak D call: TRBD1 (5 bases). This CDR3 is built from 12 residues. The ends were cut back, 8 bases at V and 5 bases at J, with 9 bases in the middle. The germline V gene encodes CDR1 SGHNT and CDR2 YENEEA. CDR3 protein: CASRAGNEKLFF. The CDR3 DNA reads as TGTGCCAGCCGGGCAGGGAATGAAAAACTGTTTTTT. Variable domain in full (rest from reference TRBV11-3 and TRBJ1-4): EAGVVQSPRYKIIEKKQPVAFWCNPISGHNTLYWYLQNLGQGPELLIRYENEEAVDDSQLPKDRFSAERLKGVDSTLKIQPAELGDSAVYLCASRAGNEKLFFGSGTQLSVL.

This rearrangement joins TRBV19 to TRBJ1-4, with D tentatively TRBD1 (5 bases). The V and J ends lost 1 base and 12 bases respectively, with 18 bases between them. Looked up from germline, CDR1 is LNHDA and CDR2 is SQIVND (reference sequence). The CDR3 has 15 amino acids. Here the CDR3 reads CASSIAGRAALELFF. The CDR3 nucleotides read TGTGCCAGTAGTATAGCCGGCAGGGCAGCCTTGGAACTGTTTTTT.

The chain has TRBV28 and TRBJ1-5; TRBD1 matches at 10 bases. CDR1 is MDHEN, CDR2 SYDVKM, per germline. Trimming at V came to 6 bases and at J to 4 bases, leaving 6 bases not matched to a gene. The CDR3 has 15 amino acids. CDR3: CASRRGQGLNQPQHF. The CDR3 DNA is TGTGCCAGCAGACGGGGACAGGGGCTGAATCAGCCCCAGCATTTT.

V is TRBV10-3 and J is TRBJ1-2; 8 bases are shared with TRBD1. The germline V gene has CDR1 ENHRY and CDR2 SYGVKD. V gave up 5 bases and J gave up 9 bases; unmatched junction bases: 11. CDR3 length equals 14 residues. CDR3 region: CAISLGQARVSYTF. For the CDR3, the DNA is TGTGCCATCAGTCTGGGACAGGCCCGGGTGAGCTACACCTTC.

This clone was picked up one time. V and J are TRBV6-5 and TRBJ1-1, with unresolved D. Trimming removed 7 bases from V and 3 bases from J, with 12 bases in between. The CDR3 consists of 13 residues. From germline, CDR1 is MNHEY and CDR2 SVGAGI. The CDR3 sequence: CASTRVGDTEAFF. In nucleotides, the CDR3 is TGTGCCAGCACGAGGGTCGGGGACACTGAAGCTTTCTTT.

V usage is TRBV7-9 and J usage is TRBJ1-1, with a weak D call TRBD1 (6 bases). The length of the CDR3 is 14 residues. V was clipped by 3 bases and J by 1 base, with 9 bases between them. CDR1 is SEHNR and CDR2 is FQNEAQ in the germline V gene (reference sequence). Here the CDR3 reads CASSFWTENTEAFF. CDR3 DNA sequence: TGTGCCAGCAGCTTCTGGACAGAGAACACTGAAGCTTTCTTT.

The V and J genes are TRBV28 and TRBJ1-3; D gene unclear. The CDR3 contains 16 residues. V was pared by 6 bases and J by 0 bases, with 15 bases between. CDR1 is MDHEN, CDR2 SYDVKM, per germline. The CDR3 here is CASRPFPGFSGNTIYF. In nucleotides, the CDR3 is TGTGCCAGCAGACCCTTCCCCGGGTTCTCTGGAAACACCATATATTTT.

The rearrangement uses TRBV4-2 and TRBJ1-6; the D is unclear. Germline CDR1 reads LGHNA; CDR2 reads YNFKEQ. The length of the CDR3 is 15 residues. V was cut by 0 bases and J by 8 bases, with 11 bases left in between. As DNA, the CDR3 is TGTGCCAGCAGCCAAGATGTTCGAGAGGATTCACCCCTCCACTTT. Translated, it gives CASSQDVREDSPLHF.

V is TRBV19 and J is TRBJ1-1; D gene unclear. In germline, CDR1 is LNHDA, CDR2 SQIVND (reference sequence). V lost 3 bases to trimming and J lost 0 bases, with 8 bases between them. The CDR3 runs 14 residues. The CDR3 bases are TGTGCCAGTAGTATTGCGTTTTTGAACACTGAAGCTTTCTTT. Its translation: CASSIAFLNTEAFF.

V usage is TRBV19 and J usage is TRBJ2-1; 14 bases are shared with TRBD2. The CDR3 contains 16 residues. Trimming removed 5 bases from V and 5 bases from J; junction bases left unmatched: 5. Germline CDR1 and CDR2: LNHDA and SQIVND (reference sequence). The CDR3 nucleotides read TGTGCCAGTAGTGGGCCGGGACTAGCGGGGGACAATGAGCAGTTCTTC. Its protein is CASSGPGLAGDNEQFF.

This clone was observed a single time. The chain links TRBV5-5 to TRBJ1-1; the D is unclear. The CDR3 is 13 amino acids. V was shortened by 2 bases and J by 1 base, with 6 bases between the two germline ends. Germline V gene data show CDR1 as SGHKS and CDR2 as YYEKEE (reference sequence). The CDR3 protein is CASSFRQNTEAFF. CDR3 coding DNA: TGTGCCAGCAGCTTTAGACAGAACACTGAAGCTTTCTTT.

CDR3 bases: TGTGCTAGTGGTTTGGTTCGGACAGGGCCAAATGAAAAACTGTTTTTT. Its protein is CASGLVRTGPNEKLFF. The V call is TRBV12-5, the J call TRBJ1-4; 8 bases fit TRBD1. This CDR3 is 16 amino acids long. The germline V gene encodes CDR1 LGHNT and CDR2 FRNRAP. Germline trimming cut 0 bases from V and 5 bases from J; bases unmatched to any gene: 5. Filled out from reference TRBV12-5 and TRBJ1-4, the complete variable domain reads DARVTQTPRHKVTEMGQEVTMRCQPILGHNTVFWYRQTMMQGLELLAYFRNRAPLDDSGMPKDRFSAEMPDATLATLKIQPSEPRDSAVYFCASGLVRTGPNEKLFFGSGTQLSVL.

The V call is TRBV27, the J call TRBJ2-1; possibly TRBD1 for D (6 bases). The CDR3 covers 16 residues. Germline CDR1 reads MNHEY; CDR2 reads SMNVEV (reference sequence). V dropped 6 bases and J dropped 4 bases, with 19 bases sitting between them. In nucleotides, the CDR3 is TGTGCCAGCAGAGGAGGCAGGGGCTCCTATTACAATGAGCAGTTCTTC. Translated, it gives CASRGGRGSYYNEQFF.

This clone was seen a few times. The chain recombines TRBV7-9 with TRBJ2-3, with D uncertain. The CDR3 is made up of 13 amino acids. Per germline, CDR1 SEHNR and CDR2 FQNEAQ (reference sequence). Trimming pared 1 base from V and 4 bases from J, leaving 6 bases between. CDR3 bases: TGTGCCAGCAGCTTAGTGCAGGCAGATACGCAGTATTTT. Translated: CASSLVQADTQYF.

V usage is TRBV6-5 and J usage is TRBJ1-1; unclear D gene. CDR1 and CDR2 (germline): MNHEY, SVGAGI. There are 14 residues in the CDR3. V lost 0 bases to trimming and J lost 1 base, with 6 bases between them. Here the CDR3 reads CASSYSMRNTEAFF. The DNA for the CDR3 is TGTGCCAGCAGTTACTCAATGAGGAACACTGAAGCTTTCTTT.

V is TRBV11-2 and J is TRBJ2-1; 12 nucleotides match TRBD2. The CDR3 spans 17 residues. Germline CDR1 is SGHAT and CDR2 is FQNNGV. Trimming at V came to 0 bases and at J to 10 bases, leaving 10 bases not matched to a gene. The CDR3 reads CASSLDHRLAGEGEQFF. DNA of the CDR3: TGTGCCAGCAGCTTAGATCACCGACTAGCGGGAGAAGGGGAGCAGTTCTTC.

This clone was found a few times. The chain links TRBV7-8 to TRBJ2-5; D possibly corresponds to TRBD2 (5 bases). Trimming left V 1 base short and J 2 bases short, with 11 bases between. The CDR3 covers 15 residues. The V gene's germline CDR1 is SGHVS and CDR2 FQNEAQ. CDR3 region: CASSLGGWGQETQYF. In nucleotides, the CDR3 is TGTGCCAGCAGCTTAGGAGGGTGGGGACAAGAGACCCAGTACTTC.